This is a list of T cell receptor beta chains from one sample in a study of human T cells and chemical hapten exposure. MiXCR was run by TCRdb on the 5' RACE reads, yielding one entry per CDR3 protein. Of about 110,000 distinct CDR3 sequences in the sample, 15% to 20% were seen once. The receptor source for this set is a human donor in good health. CDR3s include the opening cysteine and the closing phenylalanine or tryptophan. D genes are given only for firm matches. Clone size is shown for a subset of rows, as once, few, many or a class of expanded clone.

>NA|TRBJ1-5|NA|TRBV27
TGTGCCAGCAGTTTCCGACATAGCAATCAGCCCCAGCATTTT
CASSFRHSNQPQHF
>NA|TRBJ2-3|few|TRBV11-2
TGTGCCAGCAGCTTAGTCACATCGGGAGGCACAGATACGCAGTATTTT
CASSLVTSGGTDTQYF
>TRBD2|TRBJ2-3|NA|TRBV27
TGTGCCAGCAGTTTTAGCGGGAGGGCCGGCGCAGATACGCAGTATTTT
CASSFSGRAGADTQYF
>NA|TRBJ2-3|NA|TRBV28
TGTGCCAGCAGACCGGGAGTAGACGCAGATACGCAGTATTTT
CASRPGVDADTQYF
>TRBD1|TRBJ1-5|NA|TRBV5-5
TGTGCCAGCAGCCCGGACAGGGCGGGTCAGCCCCAGCATTTT
CASSPDRAGQPQHF
>NA|TRBJ2-5|NA|TRBV3-1
TGTGCCAGCAGCCAAGGCCCCCGGGCGGAAGAGACCCAGTACTTC
CASSQGPRAEETQYF
>NA|TRBJ1-1|few|TRBV11-2
TGTGCCAGCAGCCGAAACAGGCCGGGAGCGGTCTTT
CASSRNRPGAVF
>TRBD2|TRBJ2-5|NA|TRBV29-1
TGCAGCGTCGCGACTAGCGGGAGGCCTCAAGAAACCCAGTACTTC
CSVATSGRPQETQYF
>NA|TRBJ2-3|few|TRBV12-3/TRBV12-4
TGTGCCAGCAGCCGGGAGCAGAGAACCGCAGATACGCAGTATTTT
CASSREQRTADTQYF
>TRBD1|TRBJ1-1|NA|TRBV10-3
TGTGCCATCAGAGGACAGGGGATTCTAACTTTCTTT
CAIRGQGILTFF
>NA|TRBJ1-2|many|TRBV28
TGTGCCAGCACCCCCGGCGTTAACTATGGCTACACCTTC
CASTPGVNYGYTF
>NA|TRBJ1-1|few|TRBV6-5
TGTGCCAGCAGTTACTCGATCTCCGGGGGAACTGAAGCTTTCTTT
CASSYSISGGTEAFF